This TCR beta chain stems from a study of CD8 T cells in Susac syndrome. A quantity of roughly 0.5 to 1 ug RNA underwent reverse transcription using random hexamers. Amplification of TCR beta CDR3 was carried out by immunoSEQ multiplex PCR, which covered 54 Vbeta and 13 Jbeta segments. TCRdb redid the calling of the immunoSEQ multiplex PCR reads with MiXCR, one entry per CDR3 protein. The table has about 200,000 distinct CDR3 sequences, roughly 94% seen once. Turning to this clonotype: Antigen: not known.

Study results and limitations: The study conceded that relatively few individuals underwent its TCR sequencing and HLA analysis.

This CDR3 contains 15 residues. Trimming took 6 bases from V and 11 from J, leaving 20 bases between them. The J gene is TRBJ1-6, the V gene TRBV12-3 or TRBV12-4, with D possibly being TRBD1 (6 bases). The specimen sequenced was CD4+ T cells from PBMCs. The TCR comes from a human donor with multiple sclerosis. The CDR3 loop is CASRAPGAGRAPLHF. DNA of the CDR3: TGTGCCAGCAGAGCCCCAGGGGCCGGGAGGGCACCCCTCCACTTT.